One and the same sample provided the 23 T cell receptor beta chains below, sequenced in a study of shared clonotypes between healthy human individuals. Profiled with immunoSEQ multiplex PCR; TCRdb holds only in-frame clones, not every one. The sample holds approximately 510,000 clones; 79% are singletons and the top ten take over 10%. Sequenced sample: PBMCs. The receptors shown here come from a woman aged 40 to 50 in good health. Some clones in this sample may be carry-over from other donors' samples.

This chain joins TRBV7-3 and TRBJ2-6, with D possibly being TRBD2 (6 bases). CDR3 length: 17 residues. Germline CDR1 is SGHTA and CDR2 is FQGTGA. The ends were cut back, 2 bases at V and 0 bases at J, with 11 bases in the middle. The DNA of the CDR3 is TGTGCCAGCAGCTTATTACGGGAGTTCTCTGGGGCCAACGTCCTGACTTTC. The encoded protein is CASSLLREFSGANVLTF.

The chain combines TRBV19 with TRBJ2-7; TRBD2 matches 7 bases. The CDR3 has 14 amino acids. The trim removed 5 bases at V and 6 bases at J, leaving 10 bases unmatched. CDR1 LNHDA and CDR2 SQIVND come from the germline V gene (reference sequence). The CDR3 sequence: CASSWGGSPFEQYF. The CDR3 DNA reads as TGTGCCAGTAGTTGGGGCGGGAGCCCTTTCGAGCAGTACTTC.

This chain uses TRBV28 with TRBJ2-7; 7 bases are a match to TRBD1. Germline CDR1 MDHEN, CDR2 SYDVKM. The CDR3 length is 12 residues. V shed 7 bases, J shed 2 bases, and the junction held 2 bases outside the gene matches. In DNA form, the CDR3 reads TGTGCCAGCACTGGGACAGCCTACGAGCAGTACTTC. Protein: CASTGTAYEQYF.

The CDR3 loop reads CASSQEGGDRGYEQYF. The CDR3 DNA reads as TGTGCCAGCAGCCAAGAGGGCGGGGACAGGGGGTACGAGCAGTACTTC. The rearrangement uses TRBV4-2 and TRBJ2-7; TRBD1 aligns across 11 bases. V dropped 0 bases and J dropped 4; count of bases not matched to a gene: 5. Germline V CDR1 and CDR2: LGHNA, YNFKEQ. This CDR3 contains 16 residues.

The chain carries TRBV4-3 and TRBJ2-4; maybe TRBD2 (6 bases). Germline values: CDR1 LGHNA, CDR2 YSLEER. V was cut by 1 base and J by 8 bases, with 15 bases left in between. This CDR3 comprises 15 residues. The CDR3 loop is CASSQGYGGGYIQYF. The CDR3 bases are TGCGCCAGCAGCCAAGGGTACGGGGGTGGCTACATTCAGTACTTC.

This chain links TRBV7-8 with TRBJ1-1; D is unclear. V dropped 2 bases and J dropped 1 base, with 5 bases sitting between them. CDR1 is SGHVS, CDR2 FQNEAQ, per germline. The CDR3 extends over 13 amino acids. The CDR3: CASSLRPNTEAFF. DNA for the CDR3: TGTGCCAGCAGCTTACGGCCGAACACTGAAGCTTTCTTT.

This chain's CDR3 is CASSPRGGVNTEAFF. DNA of the CDR3: TGTGCCAGCAGCCCCCGAGGGGGGGTGAACACTGAAGCTTTCTTT. The chain is built from TRBV11-2 and TRBJ1-1, with D possibly being TRBD1 (6 bases). V lost 5 bases to trimming and J lost 0 bases, with 13 bases between them. The germline V gene encodes CDR1 SGHAT and CDR2 FQNNGV. The CDR3 totals 15 residues.

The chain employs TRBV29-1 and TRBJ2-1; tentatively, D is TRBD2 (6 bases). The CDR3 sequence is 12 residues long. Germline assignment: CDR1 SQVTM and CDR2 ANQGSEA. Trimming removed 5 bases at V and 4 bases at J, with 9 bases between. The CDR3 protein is CSVYGRYNEQFF. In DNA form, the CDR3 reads TGCAGCGTTTATGGGAGGTACAATGAGCAGTTCTTC.

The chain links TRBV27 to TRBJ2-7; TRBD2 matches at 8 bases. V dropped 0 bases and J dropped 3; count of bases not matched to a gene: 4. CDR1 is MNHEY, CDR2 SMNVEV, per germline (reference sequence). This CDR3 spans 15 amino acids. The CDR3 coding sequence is TGTGCCAGCAGTTTATCCCAGGGACTAGGCTACGAGCAGTACTTC. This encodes CASSLSQGLGYEQYF.

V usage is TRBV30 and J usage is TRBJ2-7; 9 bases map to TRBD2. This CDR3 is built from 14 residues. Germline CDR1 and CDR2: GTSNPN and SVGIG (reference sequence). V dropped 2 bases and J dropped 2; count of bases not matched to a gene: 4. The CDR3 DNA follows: TGTGCCTGGAGTAAACTAGCGGGTACCTACGAGCAGTACTTC. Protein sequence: CAWSKLAGTYEQYF.

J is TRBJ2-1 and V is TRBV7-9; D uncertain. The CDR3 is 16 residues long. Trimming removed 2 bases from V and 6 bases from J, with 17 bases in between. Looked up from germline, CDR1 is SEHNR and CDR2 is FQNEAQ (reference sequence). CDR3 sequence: CASSLLGLPVGNEQFF. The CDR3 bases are TGTGCCAGCAGCTTATTAGGTCTACCCGTTGGCAATGAGCAGTTCTTC. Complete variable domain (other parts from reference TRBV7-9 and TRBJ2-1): DTGVSQNPRHKITKRGQNVTFRCDPISEHNRLYWYRQTLGQGPEFLTYFQNEAQLEKSRLLSDRFSAERPKGSFSTLEIQRTEQGDSAMYLCASSLLGLPVGNEQFFGPGTRLTVL.

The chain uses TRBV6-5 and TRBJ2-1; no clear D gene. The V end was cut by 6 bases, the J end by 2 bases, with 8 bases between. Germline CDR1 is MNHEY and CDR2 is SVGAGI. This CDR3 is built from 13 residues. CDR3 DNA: TGTGCCAGCAGCCCGAGCCCCTACAATGAGCAGTTCTTC. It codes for CASSPSPYNEQFF.

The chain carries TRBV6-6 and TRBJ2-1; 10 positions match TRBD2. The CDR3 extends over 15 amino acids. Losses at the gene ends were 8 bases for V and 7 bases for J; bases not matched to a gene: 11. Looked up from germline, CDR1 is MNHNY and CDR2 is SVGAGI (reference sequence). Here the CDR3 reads CASGALAGVGNEQFF. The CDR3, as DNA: TGTGCCAGCGGGGCCCTAGCGGGAGTAGGAAATGAGCAGTTCTTC.

The CDR3 bases are TGTGCCGCGGTTGGCGGACAAGAGACCCAGTACTTC. Its translation is CAAVGGQETQYF. This chain connects TRBV28 to TRBJ2-5; unclear D gene. The CDR3 runs 12 residues. V was cut by 11 bases and J by 2 bases, with 12 bases left in between. Per germline, CDR1 MDHEN and CDR2 SYDVKM.

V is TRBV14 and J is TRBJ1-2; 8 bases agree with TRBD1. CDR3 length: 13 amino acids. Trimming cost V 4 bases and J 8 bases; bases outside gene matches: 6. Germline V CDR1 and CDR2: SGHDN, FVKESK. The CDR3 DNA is TGTGCCAGCAGCCCGGGGACAGGCCGAGGCTACACCTTC. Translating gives CASSPGTGRGYTF. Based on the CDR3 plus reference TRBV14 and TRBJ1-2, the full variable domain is EAGVTQFPSHSVIEKGQTVTLRCDPISGHDNLYWYRRVMGKEIKFLLHFVKESKQDESGMPNNRFLAERTGGTYSTLKVQPAELEDSGVYFCASSPGTGRGYTFGSGTRLTVV.

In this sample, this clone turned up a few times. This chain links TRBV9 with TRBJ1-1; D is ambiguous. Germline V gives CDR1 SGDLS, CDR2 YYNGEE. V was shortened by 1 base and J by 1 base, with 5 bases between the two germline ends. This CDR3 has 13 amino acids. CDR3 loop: CASSVQANTEAFF. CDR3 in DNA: TGTGCCAGCAGCGTACAGGCGAACACTGAAGCTTTCTTT.

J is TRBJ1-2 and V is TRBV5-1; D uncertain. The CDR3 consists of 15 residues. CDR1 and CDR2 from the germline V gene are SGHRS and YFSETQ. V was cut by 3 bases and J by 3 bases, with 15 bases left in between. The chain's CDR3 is CASSSDGGNDYGYTF. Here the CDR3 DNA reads TGCGCCAGCAGCTCCGATGGAGGGAATGACTATGGCTACACCTTC.

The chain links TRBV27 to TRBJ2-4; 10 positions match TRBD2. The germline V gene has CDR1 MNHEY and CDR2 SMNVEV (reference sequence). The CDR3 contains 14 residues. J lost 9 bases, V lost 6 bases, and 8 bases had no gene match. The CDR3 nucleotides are TGTGCCAGCAGCCCTAGCGGGAGCAGGGGCATTCAGTACTTC. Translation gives CASSPSGSRGIQYF.

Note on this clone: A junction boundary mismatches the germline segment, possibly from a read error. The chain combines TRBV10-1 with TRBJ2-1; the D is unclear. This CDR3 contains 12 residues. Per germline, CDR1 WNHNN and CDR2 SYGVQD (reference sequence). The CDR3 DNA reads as TGCGCCAGCAGTGAGAAGGCTACCCTGACCCTCTTC. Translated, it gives CASSEKATLTLF.

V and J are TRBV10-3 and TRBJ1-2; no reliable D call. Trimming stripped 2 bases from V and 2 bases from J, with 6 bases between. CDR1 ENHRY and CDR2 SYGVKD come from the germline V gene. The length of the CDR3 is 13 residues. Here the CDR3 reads CAISEDGNYGYTF. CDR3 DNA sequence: TGTGCCATCAGTGAGGACGGCAACTATGGCTACACCTTC.

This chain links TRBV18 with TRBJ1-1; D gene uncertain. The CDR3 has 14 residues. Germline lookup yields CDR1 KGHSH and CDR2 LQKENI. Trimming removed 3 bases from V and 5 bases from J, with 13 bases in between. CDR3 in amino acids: CASSPDLGGTEAFF. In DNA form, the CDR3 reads TGTGCCAGCTCACCGGATCTGGGAGGGACTGAAGCTTTCTTT.

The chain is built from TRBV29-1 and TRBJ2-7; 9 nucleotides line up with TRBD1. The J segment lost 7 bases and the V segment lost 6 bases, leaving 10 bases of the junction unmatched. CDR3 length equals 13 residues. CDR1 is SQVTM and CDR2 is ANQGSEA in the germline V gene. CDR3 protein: CSVPGQGLEEQYF. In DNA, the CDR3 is TGCAGCGTCCCGGGACAGGGTCTTGAAGAGCAGTACTTC.

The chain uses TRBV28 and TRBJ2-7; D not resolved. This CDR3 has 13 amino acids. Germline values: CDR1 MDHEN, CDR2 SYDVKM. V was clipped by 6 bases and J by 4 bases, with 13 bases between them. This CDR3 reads CASSLVGWYEQYF. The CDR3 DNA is TGTGCCAGCAGCCTCGTTGGATGGTACGAGCAGTACTTC.